The 13 T cell receptor beta chains below come from one sample, sequenced in a study of blood T cell repertoires in COVID-19. Assay: immunoSEQ multiplex PCR; the TCRdb copy retains only in-frame clones and omits some. Of approximately 30,000 clones listed, roughly 86% are singletons. Sequenced input: peripheral blood. The receptors come from a human donor in a cohort sampled during active COVID-19.

This clone has a handful of counts. The CDR3 here is CASSADLNTEAFF. The CDR3 nucleotides are TGTGCCAGCAGCGCAGATTTGAACACTGAAGCTTTCTTT. The V call is TRBV7-6, the J call TRBJ1-1; no definite D call. The CDR3 covers 13 residues. Trimming shortened V by 5 bases and J by 0 bases, and 7 bases separated the two germline ends. Germline V lookup: CDR1 SGHVS, CDR2 FNYEAQ.

The V and J genes are TRBV6-5 and TRBJ1-1; D is perhaps TRBD1 (6 bases). V was clipped by 0 bases and J by 4 bases, with 9 bases between them. This CDR3 spans 14 amino acids. Looked up from germline, CDR1 is MNHEY and CDR2 is SVGAGI. The CDR3 loop reads CASSYSGAGTEAFF. The CDR3 DNA sequence: TGTGCCAGCAGTTACTCGGGGGCCGGCACTGAAGCTTTCTTT.

The CDR3 sequence is CASSQGQGSSNSPLHF. CDR3 nucleotide sequence: TGCGCCAGCAGCCAAGGACAGGGCAGTTCTAATTCACCCCTCCACTTT. V gene TRBV4-3 combines with J gene TRBJ1-6, with 7 positions matching TRBD1. V lost 1 base, J lost 6 bases, and 6 bases stayed unmatched. This CDR3 spans 16 amino acids. Per germline, CDR1 LGHNA and CDR2 YSLEER.

The rearrangement uses TRBV28 and TRBJ1-3, with D perhaps matching TRBD1 (6 bases). Germline-derived CDR1 and CDR2 are MDHEN and SYDVKM. Trimming pared 5 bases from V and 0 bases from J, leaving 17 bases between. The CDR3 loop spans 17 amino acids. This CDR3 reads CASSLVLQGSSGNTIYF. CDR3 in DNA: TGTGCCAGCAGTCTCGTCCTGCAGGGGAGCTCTGGAAACACCATATATTTT.

In nucleotides, the CDR3 is TGTGCCAGCAGTTTCACCCAGGACGAGCAGTACTTC. The encoded protein is CASSFTQDEQYF. The V call is TRBV28, the J call TRBJ2-7; unclear D gene. Germline V gives CDR1 MDHEN, CDR2 SYDVKM. Trimming pared 3 bases from V and 5 bases from J, leaving 8 bases between. There are 12 residues in the CDR3.

J is TRBJ2-7 and V is TRBV28; D gene ambiguous. The V and J ends lost 5 bases and 3 bases respectively, with 5 bases between them. CDR1 and CDR2 from the germline V gene are MDHEN and SYDVKM. This CDR3 has 11 amino acids. The CDR3 spells CASSENYEQYF. For the CDR3, the DNA is TGTGCCAGCAGTGAGAACTACGAGCAGTACTTC.

The CDR3 DNA follows: TGTGCCAGCAGCGTCGGAAGACATGATCAGCCCCAGCATTTT. Its translation: CASSVGRHDQPQHF. This rearrangement joins TRBV9 to TRBJ1-5; no firm D call. Germline assignment: CDR1 SGDLS and CDR2 YYNGEE. This CDR3 spans 14 amino acids. Trimming stripped 2 bases from V and 5 bases from J, with 11 bases between. Using reference TRBV9 and TRBJ1-5 for the parts outside the CDR3, the full variable domain is DSGVTQTPKHLITATGQRVTLRCSPRSGDLSVYWYQQSLDQGLQFLIQYYNGEERAKGNILERFSAQQFPDLHSELNLSSLELGDSALYFCASSVGRHDQPQHFGDGTRLSIL.

The chain has TRBV28 and TRBJ1-5; 7 positions agree with TRBD1. The germline CDR1 and CDR2 sequences are MDHEN and SYDVKM. The V and J ends lost 5 bases and 4 bases, in that order; junction bases with no gene match: 11. The CDR3 spans 16 residues. DNA of the CDR3: TGTGCCAGCAGTCCGCCGACAGGGATTGGGAATCAGCCCCAGCATTTT. Translation gives CASSPPTGIGNQPQHF. Full variable domain (remainder filled in from reference TRBV28 and TRBJ1-5): DVKVTQSSRYLVKRTGEKVFLECVQDMDHENMFWYRQDPGLGLRLIYFSYDVKMKEKGDIPEGYSVSREKKERFSLILESASTNQTSMYLCASSPPTGIGNQPQHFGDGTRLSIL.

V is TRBV7-2 and J is TRBJ2-1; 10 bases match TRBD2. This CDR3 region has 15 residues. CDR1 is SGHTA, CDR2 FQGNSA, per germline. Losses at the gene ends were 5 bases for V and 9 bases for J; bases not matched to a gene: 10. The CDR3, as DNA: TGTGCCAGCAGCACCTCAGCGGGGGGGAGGGGTGAGCAGTTCTTC. Translating gives CASSTSAGGRGEQFF.

This chain uses TRBV6-5 with TRBJ2-3, with D possibly being TRBD1 (5 bases). The CDR3 has 15 residues. The germline V and J ends were trimmed by 4 bases and 1 base, with 12 bases remaining between them. Germline V CDR1 and CDR2: MNHEY, SVGAGI. Written as DNA, the CDR3 is TGTGCCAGCAGTTTAAGGGGTTGGGGCACAGATACGCAGTATTTT. Protein product: CASSLRGWGTDTQYF.

The chain joins TRBV18 to TRBJ1-1; D may be TRBD1 (5 bases). Germline loops: CDR1 KGHSH, CDR2 LQKENI. The CDR3 is 15 residues long. With 2 bases removed from V and 1 base from J, the gap between germline ends came to 11 bases. The CDR3 nucleotides are TGTGCCAGCTCACCAGGGGGGATCACGAACACTGAAGCTTTCTTT. Its protein is CASSPGGITNTEAFF.

This chain joins TRBV7-9 and TRBJ2-5; the D gene is possibly TRBD1 (5 bases). The V gene lost 2 bases and the J gene lost 0 bases, with 10 bases spanning the gap. Germline lookup yields CDR1 SEHNR and CDR2 FQNEAQ (reference sequence). This CDR3 comprises 15 residues. In DNA, the CDR3 is TGTGCCAGCAGCTTATTGGCAGGGTACCAAGAGACCCAGTACTTC. This gives the protein CASSLLAGYQETQYF.

V is TRBV5-1 and J is TRBJ2-5; 9 bases are shared with TRBD2. Trimming cost V 4 bases and J 7 bases; bases outside gene matches: 8. The germline gives CDR1 SGHRS, CDR2 YFSETQ. The CDR3 runs 14 residues. The CDR3 region is CASSPTSGIRTQYF. DNA of the CDR3: TGCGCCAGCAGCCCGACTAGCGGAATTCGGACCCAGTACTTC.